These T cell receptor beta chains were read from a single sample in a study of CD8 T cells in ankylosing spondylitis. TCRdb reanalysed the 5' RACE reads using MiXCR and keeps one entry per CDR3 protein. The table records about 800,000 distinct CDR3 sequences, approximately 12% of them present only once. The material sequenced was blood, either unsorted or a sorted T cell fraction (not recorded which). These receptors came from a male donor with ankylosing spondylitis. Each CDR3 is given with its conserved first and last residue. Fields, in order: V gene, D gene, clone size, J gene, CDR3 protein, CDR3 DNA. The D gene is left open where the match is weak. Clone size is shown for a subset of rows, as once, few, many or a class of expanded clone.

v_gene: TRBV6-2/TRBV6-3
d_gene: NA
abundance: few
j_gene: TRBJ2-7
CDR3aa: CASSHAGEQYF
CDR3nt: TGTGCCAGCAGTCACGCGGGTGAGCAGTACTTC

v_gene: TRBV7-7
d_gene: TRBD1
abundance: NA
j_gene: TRBJ2-1
CDR3aa: CASSVSTGQYNEQFF
CDR3nt: TGTGCTAGCAGCGTAAGCACGGGACAGTACAATGAGCAGTTCTTC

v_gene: TRBV7-2
d_gene: NA
abundance: NA
j_gene: TRBJ1-5
CDR3aa: CASSSNAGSLTQHF
CDR3nt: TGTGCCAGCAGCTCAAATGCCGGTAGCCTCACCCAGCATTTT

v_gene: TRBV20-1
d_gene: NA
abundance: NA
j_gene: TRBJ2-5
CDR3aa: CSADSTSSRETQYF
CDR3nt: TGCAGTGCCGACTCTACTAGCTCAAGAGAGACCCAGTACTTC

v_gene: TRBV5-1
d_gene: NA
abundance: NA
j_gene: TRBJ2-1
CDR3aa: CASSSRLETGEQFF
CDR3nt: TGCGCCAGCAGCTCCCGACTAGAGACAGGTGAGCAGTTCTTC

v_gene: TRBV5-1
d_gene: TRBD1
abundance: NA
j_gene: TRBJ1-1
CDR3aa: CASSLRDRVENTEAFF
CDR3nt: TGCGCCAGCAGCTTAAGGGACAGGGTGGAGAACACTGAAGCTTTCTTT

v_gene: TRBV7-8
d_gene: TRBD2
abundance: NA
j_gene: TRBJ2-1
CDR3aa: CASSRTSGYEQFF
CDR3nt: TGTGCCAGCAGCCGAACTAGCGGCTATGAGCAGTTCTTC

v_gene: TRBV20-1
d_gene: NA
abundance: many
j_gene: TRBJ1-5
CDR3aa: CSARGDTTNQPQHF
CDR3nt: TGCAGTGCTAGAGGGGACACCACCAATCAGCCCCAGCATTTT

v_gene: TRBV4-3
d_gene: NA
abundance: few
j_gene: TRBJ1-6
CDR3aa: CASSQEQRDNSPLHF
CDR3nt: TGCGCCAGCAGCCAAGAACAGCGCGATAATTCACCCCTCCACTTT

v_gene: TRBV7-2
d_gene: NA
abundance: NA
j_gene: TRBJ1-5
CDR3aa: CASVQGSGNQPQHF
CDR3nt: TGTGCCAGCGTACAGGGTTCGGGCAATCAGCCCCAGCATTTT

v_gene: TRBV20-1
d_gene: NA
abundance: NA
j_gene: TRBJ1-4
CDR3aa: CSAPWTSEKLFF
CDR3nt: TGCAGTGCCCCCTGGACGTCCGAAAAACTGTTTTTT

v_gene: TRBV5-5
d_gene: NA
abundance: many
j_gene: TRBJ2-2
CDR3aa: CASSLVGVDWNTGELFF
CDR3nt: TGTGCCAGCAGCTTGGTGGGAGTGGACTGGAACACCGGGGAGCTGTTTTTT

v_gene: TRBV20-1
d_gene: NA
abundance: many
j_gene: TRBJ1-2
CDR3aa: CSANILANYGYTF
CDR3nt: TGCAGTGCTAACATCTTAGCTAACTATGGCTACACCTTC

v_gene: TRBV24-1
d_gene: NA
abundance: few
j_gene: TRBJ2-3
CDR3aa: CATSLTWDRGTDTQYF
CDR3nt: TGTGCCACCAGCCTAACGTGGGACCGAGGCACAGATACGCAGTATTTT

v_gene: TRBV5-7
d_gene: NA
abundance: few
j_gene: TRBJ2-7
CDR3aa: CASSPETYEQYF
CDR3nt: TGTGCCAGCAGCCCCGAAACCTACGAGCAGTACTTC

v_gene: TRBV12-3/TRBV12-4
d_gene: NA
abundance: few
j_gene: TRBJ1-2
CDR3aa: CASSSTGVVGYTF
CDR3nt: TGTGCCAGCAGTTCCACTGGGGTGGTTGGCTACACCTTC

v_gene: TRBV2
d_gene: TRBD2
abundance: many
j_gene: TRBJ2-3
CDR3aa: CAVGLAGRGADTQYF
CDR3nt: TGTGCCGTGGGACTAGCGGGGAGAGGCGCAGATACGCAGTATTTT

v_gene: TRBV29-1
d_gene: TRBD1
abundance: NA
j_gene: TRBJ1-1
CDR3aa: CSTGTALNTEAFF
CDR3nt: TGCAGCACGGGGACAGCCCTGAACACTGAAGCTTTCTTT

v_gene: TRBV4-3
d_gene: NA
abundance: NA
j_gene: TRBJ1-1
CDR3aa: CASSQVRDNTEAFF
CDR3nt: TGCGCCAGCAGCCAAGTAAGGGATAACACTGAAGCTTTCTTT

v_gene: TRBV25-1
d_gene: TRBD2
abundance: few
j_gene: TRBJ2-3
CDR3aa: CASSGGLAGHTDTQYF
CDR3nt: TGTGCCAGCAGTGGGGGACTAGCGGGCCACACAGATACGCAGTATTTT

v_gene: TRBV7-2
d_gene: TRBD2
abundance: many
j_gene: TRBJ2-7
CDR3aa: CASSLASGRLSSYEQYF
CDR3nt: TGTGCCAGCAGCTTAGCTAGCGGGAGGCTTAGCTCCTACGAGCAGTACTTC

v_gene: TRBV30
d_gene: NA
abundance: few
j_gene: TRBJ2-4
CDR3aa: CAWSVLGIVLAKNIQYF
CDR3nt: TGTGCCTGGAGTGTCTTGGGAATTGTATTAGCCAAAAACATTCAGTACTTC

v_gene: TRBV24-1
d_gene: NA
abundance: many
j_gene: TRBJ1-2
CDR3aa: CATSPQGSNYGYTF
CDR3nt: TGTGCCACCAGTCCACAGGGTTCTAACTATGGCTACACCTTC

v_gene: TRBV20-1
d_gene: NA
abundance: NA
j_gene: TRBJ2-7
CDR3aa: CSARRILGEFYEQYF
CDR3nt: TGCAGTGCTAGAAGGATCTTGGGAGAATTCTACGAGCAGTACTTC

v_gene: TRBV11-1
d_gene: TRBD2
abundance: NA
j_gene: TRBJ2-7
CDR3aa: CASSLLGSGGPNVYEQYF
CDR3nt: TGTGCCAGCAGCTTACTGGGTAGCGGGGGCCCAAATGTCTACGAGCAGTACTTC

v_gene: TRBV6-2/TRBV6-3
d_gene: TRBD1
abundance: few
j_gene: TRBJ2-5
CDR3aa: CASSYRTGARFSQETQYF
CDR3nt: TGTGCCAGCAGTTACCGGACAGGGGCCCGATTCTCCCAAGAGACCCAGTACTTC

v_gene: TRBV12-3/TRBV12-4
d_gene: NA
abundance: few
j_gene: TRBJ2-2
CDR3aa: CASSFSQGGELFF
CDR3nt: TGTGCCAGCAGTTTTAGTCAAGGCGGGGAGCTGTTTTTT

v_gene: TRBV7-2
d_gene: NA
abundance: few
j_gene: TRBJ1-1
CDR3aa: CASSSYGWGAFF
CDR3nt: TGTGCCAGCAGCTCCTATGGTTGGGGAGCTTTCTTT

v_gene: TRBV20-1
d_gene: NA
abundance: NA
j_gene: TRBJ1-2
CDR3aa: CSATQRAGGYGYTF
CDR3nt: TGCAGTGCTACCCAAAGGGCCGGAGGCTATGGCTACACCTTC

v_gene: TRBV6-2/TRBV6-3
d_gene: TRBD2
abundance: NA
j_gene: TRBJ2-1
CDR3aa: CASSWSGTSGSSWDNEQFF
CDR3nt: TGTGCCAGCAGTTGGTCCGGGACTAGCGGGAGCAGCTGGGACAATGAGCAGTTCTTC

v_gene: TRBV4-2
d_gene: NA
abundance: many
j_gene: TRBJ2-2
CDR3aa: CASSPGAGGDTGELFF
CDR3nt: TGTGCCAGCAGCCCAGGCGCGGGCGGGGACACCGGGGAGCTGTTTTTT

v_gene: TRBV6-2/TRBV6-3
d_gene: TRBD1
abundance: NA
j_gene: TRBJ2-1
CDR3aa: CASSREDRGQRYNEQFF
CDR3nt: TGTGCCAGCAGCCGCGAGGACAGGGGGCAGCGCTACAATGAGCAGTTCTTC

v_gene: TRBV5-5
d_gene: NA
abundance: few
j_gene: TRBJ1-2
CDR3aa: CASSSTSTNYGYTF
CDR3nt: TGTGCCAGCAGCTCCACCTCAACTAACTATGGCTACACCTTC

v_gene: TRBV7-6
d_gene: TRBD1
abundance: few
j_gene: TRBJ2-7
CDR3aa: CASSQQGWDGPYEQYF
CDR3nt: TGTGCCAGCAGCCAACAGGGGTGGGACGGACCCTACGAGCAGTACTTC

v_gene: TRBV5-6
d_gene: NA
abundance: NA
j_gene: TRBJ2-1
CDR3aa: CASSRVLGKQFF
CDR3nt: TGTGCCAGCAGCCGGGTGTTGGGGAAGCAGTTCTTC

v_gene: TRBV7-2
d_gene: TRBD1
abundance: NA
j_gene: TRBJ1-6
CDR3aa: CASSLRTGPNSPLHF
CDR3nt: TGTGCCAGCAGCTTACGGACAGGACCTAATTCACCCCTCCACTTT

v_gene: TRBV20-1
d_gene: NA
abundance: many
j_gene: TRBJ1-5
CDR3aa: CSAREGGGRAYSNQPQHF
CDR3nt: TGCAGTGCTAGAGAAGGGGGAGGAAGGGCCTATAGCAATCAGCCCCAGCATTTT

v_gene: TRBV5-1
d_gene: NA
abundance: few
j_gene: TRBJ2-7
CDR3aa: CASTLNRGGYEQYF
CDR3nt: TGCGCCAGCACCCTCAACAGGGGGGGGTACGAGCAGTACTTC

v_gene: TRBV29-1
d_gene: NA
abundance: few
j_gene: TRBJ2-3
CDR3aa: CSVLRETTDTQYF
CDR3nt: TGCAGCGTTCTCAGGGAAACAACAGATACGCAGTATTTT

v_gene: TRBV20-1
d_gene: NA
abundance: NA
j_gene: TRBJ2-7
CDR3aa: CSAPPGNYEQYF
CDR3nt: TGCAGTGCTCCCCCAGGGAACTACGAGCAGTACTTC

v_gene: TRBV12-3/TRBV12-4
d_gene: NA
abundance: few
j_gene: TRBJ1-1
CDR3aa: CASSLELQGRRAFF
CDR3nt: TGTGCCAGCAGTTTAGAGTTACAGGGAAGGAGAGCTTTCTTT

v_gene: TRBV3-1
d_gene: NA
abundance: NA
j_gene: TRBJ2-1
CDR3aa: CASSQRTGAGEQFF
CDR3nt: TGTGCCAGCAGCCAAAGGACAGGTGCGGGGGAGCAGTTCTTC

v_gene: TRBV6-6
d_gene: TRBD2
abundance: few
j_gene: TRBJ2-7
CDR3aa: CASVAGEVEQYF
CDR3nt: TGTGCCAGCGTAGCGGGAGAGGTCGAGCAGTACTTC

v_gene: TRBV7-2
d_gene: TRBD2
abundance: NA
j_gene: TRBJ2-3
CDR3aa: CASSLLRTSGNTDTQYF
CDR3nt: TGTGCCAGCAGCTTATTAAGGACTAGCGGGAACACAGATACGCAGTATTTT

v_gene: TRBV5-1
d_gene: NA
abundance: many
j_gene: TRBJ1-1
CDR3aa: CASKGSGFTEAFF
CDR3nt: TGCGCCAGCAAGGGAAGCGGATTCACTGAAGCTTTCTTT

v_gene: TRBV20-1
d_gene: NA
abundance: few
j_gene: TRBJ2-6
CDR3aa: CSATGVTGANVLTF
CDR3nt: TGCAGTGCCACGGGAGTAACTGGGGCCAACGTCCTGACTTTC

v_gene: TRBV11-2
d_gene: NA
abundance: once
j_gene: TRBJ2-7
CDR3aa: CASSLGQEHQYF
CDR3nt: TGTGCCAGCAGCTTAGGACAGGAACACCAGTACTTC

v_gene: TRBV12-3/TRBV12-4
d_gene: NA
abundance: NA
j_gene: TRBJ1-2
CDR3aa: CASSPWGGALGYTF
CDR3nt: TGTGCCAGCAGCCCCTGGGGGGGGGCCCTTGGCTACACCTTC